This T cell receptor (beta chain) comes out of a study of tumor and adjacent non-tumor tissue in lung cancer. No cell sorting was done before RNA was extracted from the tissue. A note on this clonotype: One junction end disagrees with the germline gene, perhaps due to a read error.

Germline-derived CDR1 and CDR2 are MGHRA and YSYEKL. CDR3 length: 12 amino acids. Three rounds of nested PCR, following a modified ARM-PCR protocol, produced the TCRbeta library. TCRdb re-analysed the multiplex PCR reads in MiXCR, keeping a single row per CDR3 protein. The profile shows 100,000 to 120,000 distinct CDR3 sequences, 84% of them singletons. This sequence was found in a man in his 70s with non-small cell lung cancer. The chain carries TRBV4-1 and TRBJ2-1; no clear D. What was sequenced was lung tumor tissue. DNA of the CDR3: TGCGTCAGCAGCCAAGTGGGTAAAGAGCAGTTCTTC. Residues: CVSSQVGKEQFF.